The rows below give T cell receptor beta chains drawn from one sample of a study of T cells in Graves' hyperthyroidism and ophthalmopathy. Using its own MiXCR run on the multiplex PCR reads, TCRdb lists one record per CDR3 protein. The sample includes some 800,000 distinct CDR3 sequences, approximately 40% seen only once; the top ten take 8.9%. The sample consisted of blood. These receptors were taken from a man aged 18 to 29 with Graves' hyperthyroidism. The CDR3 runs from the conserved cysteine through the conserved F or W. D genes are given only for firm matches. Size is omitted from some rows. Given values are once, few, many or a class for expanded clones.

abundance | j_gene | d_gene | v_gene | CDR3aa | CDR3nt
. | TRBJ1-1 | TRBD1 | TRBV4-3 | CASSQVLQGAGMNTEAFF | TGCGCCAGCAGCCAAGTTTTACAGGGGGCTGGAATGAACACTGAAGCTTTCTTT
many | TRBJ1-2 | TRBD1 | TRBV10-3 | CAIGQGAYGYTF | TGTGCCATCGGGCAGGGGGCCTATGGCTACACCTTC
. | TRBJ2-2 | . | TRBV29-1 | CSVAVGELFF | TGCAGCGTTGCGGTCGGGGAGCTGTTTTTT
. | TRBJ1-5 | . | TRBV15 | CATSRDQGETQPQHF | TGTGCCACCAGCAGAGATCAAGGAGAGACCCAGCCCCAGCATTTT
. | TRBJ1-2 | . | TRBV15 | CATSREPSGDYGYIF | TGTGCCACCAGCAGAGAACCTTCAGGGGACTATGGCTACATCTTC
few | TRBJ2-7 | . | TRBV3-1 | CASSQGVKGTEQYF | TGTGCCAGCAGCCAAGGGGTGAAAGGGACCGAGCAGTACTTC
few | TRBJ2-7 | TRBD2 | TRBV6-5 | CASSVGGTVLYEQYF | TGCGCCAGCAGTGTGGGGGGGACGGTCCTCTACGAGCAGTACTTC
few | TRBJ2-7 | TRBD1 | TRBV4-1 | CASSQETGDYEQYF | TGTGCCAGCAGCCAAGAAACAGGGGACTACGAGCAGTACTTC
few | TRBJ1-5 | . | TRBV7-2 | CASSVGRNNQPQHF | TGTGCCAGCAGTGTGGGACGGAACAATCAGCCCCAGCATTTT
few | TRBJ2-1 | . | TRBV7-9 | CASSLAGQGYEQFF | TGTGCCAGCAGCTTAGCGGGTCAGGGCTACGAGCAGTTCTTC
. | TRBJ1-5 | . | TRBV30 | CAWGYRRGTVNQPQHF | TGTGCCTGGGGTTACCGTCGGGGGACGGTCAATCAGCCCCAGCATTTT
. | TRBJ2-2 | TRBD2 | TRBV20-1 | CSAQLAVNTGELFF | TGCAGTGCGCAACTAGCGGTTAACACCGGGGAGCTGTTTTTT
many | TRBJ2-7 | TRBD2 | TRBV10-3 | CAISESRTSGYEQYF | TGTGCCATCAGTGAGTCGCGGACTAGCGGATACGAGCAGTACTTC
many | TRBJ2-7 | TRBD1 | TRBV7-9 | CASSYTGDEQYF | TGTGCCAGCAGCTACACAGGGGACGAGCAGTACTTC
. | TRBJ2-7 | . | TRBV7-9 | CASSLTLAGTSYEQYF | TGTGCCAGCAGCTTAACCCTGGCAGGGACTTCCTACGAGCAGTACTTC
few | TRBJ2-7 | . | TRBV2 | CASSGAFYEQYF | TGTGCCAGCAGTGGAGCTTTCTACGAGCAGTACTTC
many | TRBJ2-6 | . | TRBV11-2 | CASSLDLKGVLTF | TGTGCCAGCAGCTTAGATCTAAAGGGCGTCCTGACTTTC
many | TRBJ2-2 | . | TRBV10-3 | CAIMEGAMTGELFF | TGTGCCATCATGGAGGGGGCGATGACCGGGGAGCTGTTTTTT
. | TRBJ1-2 | TRBD1 | TRBV5-5 | CASSSWTGHNGYTF | TGTGCCAGCAGCTCCTGGACAGGGCATAATGGCTACACCTTC
few | TRBJ2-7 | . | TRBV7-9 | CASSLAQAALPYEQYF | TGTGCCAGCAGCTTAGCGCAGGCAGCATTACCCTACGAGCAGTACTTC
many | TRBJ1-6 | TRBD1 | TRBV20-1 | CSASGGQGLDNSPLHF | TGCAGTGCTAGTGGGGGACAGGGACTTGATAATTCACCCCTCCACTTT
. | TRBJ2-7 | . | TRBV7-2 | CASSLGYSGGSYEQYF | TGTGCCAGCAGCTTAGGATACAGTGGGGGCTCGTACGAGCAGTACTTC
many | TRBJ1-1 | TRBD1 | TRBV20-1 | CSARGQGQGSEAFF | TGCAGTGCCCGAGGCCAGGGACAGGGCTCTGAAGCTTTCTTT
. | TRBJ2-2 | . | TRBV7-3 | CTSSFSRDTPGELFF | TGTACCAGCAGCTTCTCCCGGGACACACCCGGGGAGCTGTTTTTT
few | TRBJ1-2 | . | TRBV9 | CASSGTENLNYGYTF | TGTGCCAGCAGCGGGACAGAGAACCTTAACTATGGCTACACCTTC
. | TRBJ1-5 | . | TRBV25-1 | CASSEWAEQPQHF | TGTGCCAGCAGTGAATGGGCCGAACAGCCCCAGCATTTT
. | TRBJ1-1 | . | TRBV7-9 | CASSPTGTIMEAFF | TGTGCCAGCAGCCCCACCGGTACCATTATGGAAGCTTTCTTT
few | TRBJ2-7 | . | TRBV14 | CASSQAKSGEQYF | TGTGCCAGCAGCCAAGCGAAGTCAGGGGAGCAGTACTTC
many | TRBJ2-6 | TRBD1 | TRBV5-1 | CASSFDRAGANVLTF | TGCGCCAGCAGCTTCGACAGGGCTGGGGCCAACGTCCTGACTTTC
few | TRBJ2-5 | . | TRBV20-1 | CSARDFRTDQETQYF | TGCAGTGCTAGAGACTTTAGGACAGACCAAGAGACCCAGTACTTC
many | TRBJ1-3 | . | TRBV15 | CATSRDMGSGNTIYF | TGTGCCACCAGCAGAGATATGGGGTCTGGAAACACCATATATTTT
. | TRBJ1-4 | . | TRBV10-2 | CASSVRSLTGDEKLFF | TGTGCCAGCAGTGTTCGGTCGCTTACCGGGGACGAAAAACTGTTTTTT
. | TRBJ2-7 | . | TRBV2 | CASSQDPGRSYEQYF | TGTGCCAGCAGCCAAGATCCGGGCCGCTCCTACGAGCAGTACTTC
once | TRBJ2-7 | TRBD1 | TRBV29-1 | CSVEDRAGGYEQYF | TGCAGCGTTGAAGATCGGGCAGGGGGCTACGAGCAGTACTTC
. | TRBJ1-6 | TRBD1 | TRBV10-3 | CATGTGAGAPLHF | TGTGCCACCGGGACAGGGGCAGGGGCACCCCTCCACTTT
. | TRBJ1-6 | . | TRBV12-3/TRBV12-4 | CASRNIRGSPLHF | TGTGCCAGCAGAAACATCAGGGGTTCACCCCTCCACTTT
. | TRBJ1-2 | . | TRBV6-1 | CASSQGAGDGTF | TGTGCCAGCAGTCAAGGGGCAGGAGATGGCACCTTC
few | TRBJ2-2 | . | TRBV4-1 | CASSHGLYTGELFF | TGCGCCAGCAGCCACGGACTTTACACCGGGGAGCTGTTTTTT
few | TRBJ2-7 | TRBD1 | TRBV19 | CASSFSTGTYEQYF | TGTGCCAGTAGTTTCTCGACAGGGACCTACGAGCAGTACTTC
few | TRBJ1-5 | . | TRBV25-1 | CASSLMGTDQPQHF | TGTGCCAGCAGTTTAATGGGGACGGATCAGCCCCAGCATTTT
few | TRBJ2-5 | . | TRBV20-1 | CSESPGTPQETQYF | TGCAGTGAAAGCCCCGGGACACCCCAAGAGACCCAGTACTTC
. | TRBJ2-5 | TRBD1 | TRBV24-1 | CATSDLTGVETQYF | TGTGCCACCAGTGATTTGACAGGGGTCGAGACCCAGTACTTC
many | TRBJ2-5 | . | TRBV7-9 | CASSLPGAEETQYF | TGTGCCAGCAGCTTGCCGGGAGCGGAAGAGACCCAGTACTTC
. | TRBJ2-2 | TRBD2 | TRBV29-1 | CSVYASGRSTGELFF | TGCAGCGTTTACGCTAGCGGGAGGAGCACCGGGGAGCTGTTTTTT
few | TRBJ2-7 | . | TRBV13 | CASSPRLEGEQYF | TGTGCCAGCAGCCCTCGACTGGAGGGGGAGCAGTACTTC
many | TRBJ2-7 | . | TRBV7-2 | CASSLGSTEQYF | TGTGCCAGCAGCTTAGGTAGCACCGAGCAGTACTTC
few | TRBJ1-1 | TRBD1 | TRBV20-1 | CSARVATGVNTEAFF | TGCAGTGCTAGAGTGGCGACAGGGGTGAACACTGAAGCTTTCTTT
. | TRBJ1-1 | . | TRBV7-2 | CASSHPLGFIEAFF | TGTGCCAGCAGCCATCCATTGGGGTTCATTGAAGCTTTCTTT
many | TRBJ1-5 | . | TRBV19 | CASSLGGMGSNQPQHF | TGTGCCAGCTCCCTGGGAGGGATGGGGAGCAATCAGCCCCAGCATTTT
. | TRBJ2-5 | TRBD2 | TRBV3-1 | CASSHGRLAGVGETQYF | TGTGCCAGCAGCCATGGGCGACTAGCGGGAGTGGGAGAGACCCAGTACTTC
. | TRBJ1-1 | . | TRBV29-1 | CSITGSTEAFF | TGCAGCATAACAGGGTCTACTGAAGCTTTCTTT
many | TRBJ2-5 | . | TRBV20-1 | CSAKGLGTQYF | TGCAGTGCTAAGGGTCTAGGGACCCAGTACTTC
. | TRBJ1-6 | . | TRBV2 | CASRQGGSPLHF | TGTGCCAGTAGACAAGGTGGCTCACCCCTCCACTTT
many | TRBJ1-2 | . | TRBV9 | CASSEQGGYTF | TGTGCCAGCAGCGAGCAGGGTGGCTACACCTTC
few | TRBJ1-5 | TRBD1 | TRBV4-3 | CASSQGTGGRQPQHF | TGCGCCAGCAGCCAAGGCACAGGGGGGCGTCAGCCCCAGCATTTT
. | TRBJ1-2 | . | TRBV9 | CASSPDGYGCTF | TGTGCCAGCAGCCCAGACGGCTATGGCTGCACCTTC
. | TRBJ2-5 | . | TRBV6-6 | CASKLGVRETQYF | TGTGCCAGTAAACTTGGAGTCCGAGAGACCCAGTACTTC